This T cell receptor beta chain emerged from a study of response to subunit inactivated influenza vaccine. Study results and caveats: Only a handful of new T cells, the authors suggested, are recruited with each seasonal influenza vaccination.

MiXCR was run by TCRdb on the RT-PCR reads, yielding one entry per CDR3 protein. There are about 700,000 distinct CDR3 sequences in the sample; about 15% occur only once, and 6.5% to 8.5% lies in the top ten. This clonotype turned up a few times. Its cognate antigen is unknown. Here the sequenced sample was PBMCs from blood, taken 14 days before vaccination. This TCR was sampled from a man between 45 and 60 years old who received an inactivated influenza vaccine.

CDR3 sequence reads: CASSLGTGINTGELFF. The CDR3 DNA reads as TGTGCCAGCAGCTTAGGGACAGGGATAAACACCGGGGAGCTGTTTTTT. The V call is TRBV11-2, the J call TRBJ2-2; 8 bases line up with TRBD1. Germline V lookup: CDR1 SGHAT, CDR2 FQNNGV. The CDR3 loop spans 16 amino acids. V shed 1 base and J 2 bases; nucleotides not matched to a gene: 3.